This is a list of T cell receptor beta chains from one sample in a study of cytomegalovirus exposure and HLA in healthy donors. TCRdb's copy holds only in-frame clones and misses some; the assay was immunoSEQ multiplex PCR. In the table there are 60,000 to 90,000 clones, about 70% of which are singletons. The source material was PBMCs. These receptors all stem from a woman aged 45-59 years in good health and CMV-seropositive. The CDR3 runs from the conserved cysteine through the conserved F or W. D genes are given only for firm matches. For some rows the clone size is stated as once, few or many, or as a class when expanded; others skip it.

j_call d_call v_call clone_size cdr3_nt cdr3_aa
TRBJ1-1 TRBD1 TRBV6-5 - TGTGTCATCGGACAGGGGGCTGAAGCTTTCTTT CVIGQGAEAFF
TRBJ1-3 - TRBV12-2 few TGTGCAAGTCGCTTAGCACAGGGCGGTCGGGACACCATATATTTT CASRLAQGGRDTIYF
TRBJ1-5 TRBD1 TRBV28 - TGTGCCAGCAGTTTAGCCGGGACAGAGAATCAGCCCCAGCATTTT CASSLAGTENQPQHF
TRBJ2-1 TRBD2 TRBV2 - TGTGCCTGCACCCCGGGACTAGCGGCTCACAATGAGCAGTTCTTC CACTPGLAAHNEQFF
TRBJ1-4 TRBD1 TRBV11-2 few TGTGCCAGCAACAGGGGACAGGGGGCAACTAATGAAAAACTGTTTTTT CASNRGQGATNEKLFF
TRBJ1-6 - TRBV6-1 - TGTGCCAGCAGCAGGCCGGATGATTCACCCCTCCACTTT CASSRPDDSPLHF
TRBJ2-7 - TRBV19 few TGTGCCAGTAGTGCCGCGGGGCCGGCCTACGAGCAGTACTTC CASSAAGPAYEQYF
TRBJ1-4 - TRBV7-9 - TGTGCCAGCAGCCCCGGGGGGACCGTTGATGGGGTGTTTTTT CASSPGGTVDGVFF
TRBJ2-7 TRBD1 TRBV28 few TGTGCCAGCACCTACTCGGACAGGGACAACGAGCAGTACTTC CASTYSDRDNEQYF
TRBJ1-6 - TRBV27 - TGTGCCAGCAGTACGCGAATTAGTAATTCACCCCTCCACTTT CASSTRISNSPLHF
TRBJ2-2 - TRBV11-2 - TGTGCCAGCAGCTCCCAGGAGGCCGGGGAGCTGTTTTTT CASSSQEAGELFF
TRBJ2-3 TRBD2 TRBV28 once TGTGCCAGCAGTGTAGCGGGGGGGTTAGGCGGTACGCAGTATTTT CASSVAGGLGGTQYF
TRBJ2-7 TRBD1 TRBV6-5 - TGTGCCAGCAGAGAGACAGGGGGGGACGAGCAGTACTTC CASRETGGDEQYF
TRBJ2-7 - TRBV28 - TGTGCCAGCACTCGGGGGGCCAGAGTCGAGCAGTACTTC CASTRGARVEQYF
TRBJ2-2 - TRBV9 - TGTGCCAGCAGCGTAGCCCCAGGGAACACCGGGGAGCTGTTTTTT CASSVAPGNTGELFF
TRBJ2-3 - TRBV28 - TGTGCCAGCAGGCCGCCGGACAACACAGATACGCAGTATTTT CASRPPDNTDTQYF
TRBJ2-1 TRBD2 TRBV7-9 - TGTGCCTTGACCCCTAGCGGGAGCGCCTATGAGCAGTTCTTC CALTPSGSAYEQFF
TRBJ2-7 - TRBV30 once TGTGCCTGGAGTGTACAATCAGTTGGCTACGAGCAGTACTTC CAWSVQSVGYEQYF
TRBJ2-2 - TRBV6-1 - TGTGCCAGCAGTGAAGCCAGCGTCACCGGGGAGCTGTTTTTT CASSEASVTGELFF
TRBJ2-3 TRBD1 TRBV11-2 - TGTGCCAGCAGCCCCGGGACAGGTAGCACAGATACGCAGTATTTT CASSPGTGSTDTQYF
TRBJ2-5 TRBD2 TRBV7-2 few TGTGCCAGCAGCTTACCGGGACTAGCGGGGGACCAAGAGACCCAGTACTTC CASSLPGLAGDQETQYF
TRBJ2-7 TRBD2 TRBV7-2 - TGTGCCAGCAGCTACCCCGCGGGAGCGGGGGGGCCCTACGAGCAGTACTTC CASSYPAGAGGPYEQYF
TRBJ2-1 - TRBV18 - TGTGCCAGCTCACCAGGTCTTTACAGGGACAATGAGCAGTTCTTC CASSPGLYRDNEQFF
TRBJ2-5 - TRBV7-2 few TGTGCCAGCACCCTTGGGGGGAGGGAGACCCAGTACTTC CASTLGGRETQYF
TRBJ1-3 TRBD1 TRBV5-4 - TGTGCCAGCAGCTTTGGACAGGAAAGCTCTGGAAACACCATATATTTT CASSFGQESSGNTIYF
TRBJ1-6 TRBD1 TRBV2 - TGTGCCACCCGGGACAGTTCACCCCTCCACTTT CATRDSSPLHF
TRBJ2-1 TRBD2 TRBV11-1 - TGTGCCAGCAGCTTTTTGGCGGGAGAGTATGAGCAGTTCTTC CASSFLAGEYEQFF
TRBJ1-1 TRBD1 TRBV5-1 - TGCGCCAGCAGCTTGGACAGGGGAGTGAACACTGAAGCTTTCTTT CASSLDRGVNTEAFF
TRBJ1-1 TRBD1 TRBV4-3 - TGCGCCAGCAGCCAGGGGCGACAGGGGAGGAACACTGAAGCTTTCTTT CASSQGRQGRNTEAFF
TRBJ1-5 TRBD1 TRBV7-8 few TGTGCCAGCGGCGAACAGGGGCTAGGTAATCAGCCCCAGCATTTT CASGEQGLGNQPQHF
TRBJ1-2 - TRBV19 - TGTGCCAGTCAGAGGGCCGGCGGTAACTATGGCTACACCTTC CASQRAGGNYGYTF
TRBJ2-5 TRBD2 TRBV7-8 - TGTGCCAGCAGCCCCCGGACTAGCGGGAGTCTGTCCGGAGAGACCCAGTACTTC CASSPRTSGSLSGETQYF
TRBJ2-3 - TRBV28 - TGTGCCAGCAGTTTCAGTAGAGGACACAGCACAGATACGCAGTATTTT CASSFSRGHSTDTQYF
TRBJ2-7 - TRBV28 - TGTGCCAGCATTCCGCCGGGGACAACCTACGAGCAGTACTTC CASIPPGTTYEQYF
TRBJ2-1 TRBD2 TRBV29-1 - TGCAGCGTTGGGACTAGCGGGGGGTCCTCGCCCACCTACAATGAGCAGTTCTTC CSVGTSGGSSPTYNEQFF
TRBJ1-5 - TRBV19 - TGTGCCAGTGGCCCCCAGGGTCAGCCCCAGCATTTT CASGPQGQPQHF
TRBJ1-4 - TRBV6-5 - TGTGCCAGCAGTCCTCGGACAGAAACTAATGAAAAACTGTTTTTT CASSPRTETNEKLFF